The source of this TCR beta chain is a study of cytomegalovirus exposure and HLA in healthy donors. Across the study: For the approximately 430 genotyped donors, more than 65% fell within the Caucasian-associated ancestry cluster.

The germline V gene has CDR1 SGHTA and CDR2 FQGNSA. The CDR3 contains 15 residues. Primers for the PCR totalled 60 Vbeta and 13 Jbeta. The assay was immunoSEQ multiplex PCR, and TCRdb's table has in-frame clones only and misses some. Of around 130,000 clones in the sample, roughly 80% were seen once. The source material was PBMCs. The rearrangement joins TRBV7-2 to TRBJ2-5; tentatively, D is TRBD1 (6 bases). The end of the DNA is better explained by TRBJ2-7, so the J call may be wrong. The receptor's source is a male donor in good health and CMV-seronegative. CDR3 sequence reads: CASSSRRTALYEQYF. The CDR3 region has the DNA TGTGCCAGCAGCTCCCGCCGGACAGCCCTATACGAGCAGTACTTC.